This T cell receptor (beta chain) was observed in a study of blood T cell repertoires in COVID-19. Across the whole study: The United States, Italy and Spain provided the acute and convalescent COVID-19 samples. From T cells, B-cell-depleted T cells, or PBMCs came the material, which was cDNA or gDNA.

Losses at the gene ends were 4 bases for V and 4 bases for J; bases not matched to a gene: 6. The CDR3 has 14 amino acids. CDR1 and CDR2 (germline): SGHRS, YFSETQ. Generated by immunoSEQ multiplex PCR, the TCRdb table keeps only in-frame clones and is missing some. The sample has hundreds of thousands of clones, more than 75% seen once; the top ten hold around 6%. The source is a woman in her forties or fifties with COVID-19, enrolled during active disease. The chain uses TRBV5-1 and TRBJ2-7, with 9 bases fitting TRBD2. The source material was peripheral blood. CDR3: CASSASGNGYEQYF. In DNA form, the CDR3 reads TGCGCCAGCAGCGCTAGCGGGAACGGATACGAGCAGTACTTC. Looking up the rest from reference TRBV5-1 and TRBJ2-7 gives the full variable domain: KAGVTQTPRYLIKTRGQQVTLSCSPISGHRSVSWYQQTPGQGLQFLFEYFSETQRNKGNFPGRFSGRQFSNSRSEMNVSTLELGDSALYLCASSASGNGYEQYFGPGTRLTVT.